This TCR beta chain is drawn from a study of T cell clonotyping in hematopoietic cell transplantation. Study-wide background: Cytoreduction preceded collection of pretransplant recipient samples. Study-level findings and limits: Cells were unsorted, so CD4 and CD8 contributions were not separated. At the given depth, recipient repertoires were over 97% de novo clonotypes.

Time point defined: recipient sample about 28 days before transplant, after cytoreduction. Samples: about 28 days before transplant, then days 30, 100 and 180 after. For this clone: Its antigen is unknown.

The CDR3 runs 13 residues. V shed 5 bases and J shed 11 bases, with 15 bases lying between them. Germline V gene sequence: CDR1 SGHAT, CDR2 FQNNGV. Assay used: immunoSEQ multiplex PCR; TCRdb lists only in-frame clones, some missing. The sample yields 5,500 to 6,000 clones, around 82% seen once. The receptor comes from a woman aged 45-60 years with acute myeloid leukemia. Some clones in this sample may be carry-over from other donors' samples. The material was peripheral blood mononuclear cells, obtained before stem cell transplant. The rearrangement uses TRBV11-2 and TRBJ2-2; tentatively, D is TRBD2 (6 bases). CDR3 amino acids: CASSPDPGGELFF. CDR3 bases: TGTGCCAGCAGCCCCGATCCCGGGGGAGAGCTGTTTTTT.